This entry lists 6 T cell receptor beta chains sequenced from one sample in a study of Ad26.COV2.S vaccination and SARS-CoV-2 variants (dated by TCRdb to about 2021). The sample's treatment or condition label is to be understood as: over 15 received Ad26.COV2.S at low or high dose, single or two shots; 5 received placebo; per-sample allocation not given. For vaccine and placebo recipients, the sequenced repertoires came from samples collected on day 63 after the first injection. Library preparation was by the immunoSEQ multiplex PCR assay. This immuneACCESS table, as held by TCRdb, lists in-frame sequences with V and J called but not all clones. Of the missing ones, under half trace to an unresolved V gene in checked studies; the others have no known cause. The sample profile shows about 500,000 clones; about 88% of them were found once. Of the sample, roughly 1.7% falls within the top ten clones.

The sequences come from peripheral blood, collected in a trial of Ad26.COV2.S vaccine versus placebo. The receptors here all came from a person aged 18-65 years who received the Ad26.COV2.S COVID-19 vaccine or a placebo.

Turning to this clone: It differs at one base from a far larger clone, so likely a read error. This chain uses TRBV11-2 with TRBJ2-1; D is uncertain. Trimming took 5 bases from V and 5 from J, leaving 13 bases between them. This CDR3 is built from 14 residues. Germline CDR1 SGHAT, CDR2 FQNNGV. CDR3 nucleotides: TGTGCCAGCAGCCCACAGATAGGGAACAATGAGCAGTTCTTC. Encoded protein: CASSPQIGNNEQFF.

V is TRBV9 and J is TRBJ1-3; D call uncertain. V lost 2 bases and J 1 base, leaving 4 bases between the germline ends. Germline CDR1 SGDLS, CDR2 YYNGEE. The CDR3 contains 13 residues. CDR3 in DNA: TGTGCCAGCAGCGTCCAGTCTGGAAACACCATATATTTT. This encodes CASSVQSGNTIYF.

This clone showed up just once. The CDR3 bases are TGTGCCAGCAGGTGGTCTCGGGCCGGGCCAGATACGCAGTATTTT. This encodes CASRWSRAGPDTQYF. V usage is TRBV6-5 and J usage is TRBJ2-3; D is ambiguous. The germline V and J ends were trimmed by 6 bases and 4 bases, with 17 bases remaining between them. The CDR3 spans 15 residues. CDR1 is MNHEY, CDR2 SVGAGI, per germline.

The chain recombines TRBV28 with TRBJ2-7; 12 bases are shared with TRBD2. This CDR3 comprises 18 residues. Germline loops: CDR1 MDHEN, CDR2 SYDVKM. V lost 6 bases to trimming and J lost 0 bases; unmatched junction nucleotides: 12. CDR3 nucleotide sequence: TGTGCCAGCAGACATCCTAGACTAGCGGGAGCCGACTCCTACGAGCAGTACTTC. Residues: CASRHPRLAGADSYEQYF.

This clone was seen a few times. The chain carries TRBV7-9 and TRBJ1-5; D is undetermined. Trimming removed 5 bases at V and 0 bases at J, with 14 bases between. The CDR3 loop spans 16 amino acids. Germline V lookup: CDR1 SEHNR, CDR2 FQNEAQ (reference sequence). The CDR3 DNA is TGTGCCAGCAGCCCAGCTGGAGACTATAGCAATCAGCCCCAGCATTTT. This translates into CASSPAGDYSNQPQHF.

The chain uses TRBV2 and TRBJ1-4, with 7 bases identical to TRBD1. CDR1 and CDR2 from the germline V gene are SNHLY and FYNNEI. J gave up 3 bases and V 6 bases, and 4 bases lay outside the gene matches. This CDR3 contains 14 residues. Written as DNA, the CDR3 is TGTGCCAGCAGAGGCGGGACAGCTAATGAAAAACTGTTTTTT. It encodes CASRGGTANEKLFF.